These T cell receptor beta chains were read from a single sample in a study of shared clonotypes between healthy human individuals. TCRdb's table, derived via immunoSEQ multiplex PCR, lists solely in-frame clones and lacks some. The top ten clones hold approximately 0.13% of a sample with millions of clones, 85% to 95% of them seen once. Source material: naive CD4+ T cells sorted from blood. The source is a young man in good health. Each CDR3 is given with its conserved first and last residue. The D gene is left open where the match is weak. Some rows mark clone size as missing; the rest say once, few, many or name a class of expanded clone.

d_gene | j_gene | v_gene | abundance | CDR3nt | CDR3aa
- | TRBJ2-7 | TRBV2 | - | TGTGCCAGCAGTGTAGACCTTGAGCAGTACTTC | CASSVDLEQYF
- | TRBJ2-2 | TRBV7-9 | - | TGTGCCAGCAGCTTAGTTGGCAACACCGGGGAGCTGTTTTTT | CASSLVGNTGELFF
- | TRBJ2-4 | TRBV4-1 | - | TGCGCCAGCAGCCAAGATGGGGGAGGATTAAACATTCAGTACTTC | CASSQDGGGLNIQYF
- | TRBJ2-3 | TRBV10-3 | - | TGTGCCATCAGTGAGTCTAGCAGAGATACGCAGTATTTT | CAISESSRDTQYF
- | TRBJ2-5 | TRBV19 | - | TGTGCCAGTAGCCCTGGTCCAGGGGGGCGAGAGACCCAGTACTTC | CASSPGPGGRETQYF
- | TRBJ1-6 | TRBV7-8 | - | TGTGCCAGCAGCTTAGCCCTGGGGGCTTCACCCCTCCACTTT | CASSLALGASPLHF
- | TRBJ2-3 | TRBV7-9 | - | TGTGCCAGCAGCTTGACAAGTAGCACAGATACGCAGTATTTT | CASSLTSSTDTQYF
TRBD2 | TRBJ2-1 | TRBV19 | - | TGTGCCAGTAGTATAGAAGGTAGCGGGGGGCCATATGAGCAGTTCTTC | CASSIEGSGGPYEQFF
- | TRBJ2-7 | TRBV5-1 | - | TGCGCCAGCAGCGTGGACAGATACGAGCAGTACTTC | CASSVDRYEQYF
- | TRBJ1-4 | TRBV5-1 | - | TGCGCCAGCAGCTTTAGCGGGGATGGTAATGAAAAACTGTTTTTT | CASSFSGDGNEKLFF
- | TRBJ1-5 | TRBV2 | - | TGTGCCAGCAACAGGGTTTTCGGTCAGCCCCAGCATTTT | CASNRVFGQPQHF
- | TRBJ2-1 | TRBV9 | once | TGTGCCAGCAGCGCGACAGGGAGGGGCAATGAGCAGTTCTTC | CASSATGRGNEQFF
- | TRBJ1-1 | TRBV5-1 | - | TGCGCCAGCAGTTTGACTCCCGCGAACACTGAAGCTTTCTTT | CASSLTPANTEAFF
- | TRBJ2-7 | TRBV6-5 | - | TGTGCCAGCAACCAGGGAAATCATCCTGTCCAGTACTTC | CASNQGNHPVQYF
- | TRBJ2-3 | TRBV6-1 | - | TGTGCCACGTCTTGGGGGGAAGATACGCAGTATTTT | CATSWGEDTQYF
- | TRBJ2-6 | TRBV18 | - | TGTGCCAGCTCACCGACGGTCTCTGGGGCCAACGTCCTGACTTTC | CASSPTVSGANVLTF
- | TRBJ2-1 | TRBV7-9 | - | TGTGCCAGCAGCCAGGTGGGCTCCTACAATGAGCAGTTCTTC | CASSQVGSYNEQFF
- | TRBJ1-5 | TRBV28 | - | TGTGCCAGCAGAACCGGGACATTCAATCAGCCCCAGCATTTT | CASRTGTFNQPQHF
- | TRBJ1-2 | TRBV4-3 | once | TGCGCCAGCAGCCAAGAAGGCCAGGGTTCCTACTATGGCTACACCTTC | CASSQEGQGSYYGYTF
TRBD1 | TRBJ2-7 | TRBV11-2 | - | TGTGCCAGCAGCTTACACGTAGACAGGGCCGCCTACGAGCAGTACTTC | CASSLHVDRAAYEQYF
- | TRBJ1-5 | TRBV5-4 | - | TGTGCCAGCAGCTTGCCCGCGGGGGATCATGAGCCCCAGCATTTT | CASSLPAGDHEPQHF
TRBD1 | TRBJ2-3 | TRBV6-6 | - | TGTGCCAGCAGTGGCCCGACAGGGAGAGACACAGATACGCAGTATTTT | CASSGPTGRDTDTQYF
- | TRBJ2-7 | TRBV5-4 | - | TGTGCCAGCAGCGGCAGGAGCTCCTACGAGCAGTACTTC | CASSGRSSYEQYF
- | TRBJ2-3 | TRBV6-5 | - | TGTGCCAGCAGTTACCACGGAGGGATGGGCACAGATACGCAGTATTTT | CASSYHGGMGTDTQYF
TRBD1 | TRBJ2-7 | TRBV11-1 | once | TGTGCCAGCAGCTTACACAGGGGGATCGAGCAGTACTTC | CASSLHRGIEQYF
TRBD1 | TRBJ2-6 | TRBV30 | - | TGTGCCTGGAGACCTCAGGGGGTTACCAACGTCCTGACTTTC | CAWRPQGVTNVLTF
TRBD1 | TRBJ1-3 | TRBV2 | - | TGTGCCAGCAGGACAGGGGTGGCTGGAAACACCATATATTTT | CASRTGVAGNTIYF
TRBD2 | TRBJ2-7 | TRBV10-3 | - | TGTGCCATCAGTGTTCTAGCGGGAGGGCCTTACGAGCAGTACTTC | CAISVLAGGPYEQYF
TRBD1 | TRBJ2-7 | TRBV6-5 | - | TGTGCCAGCAGACGGACAGGTACCTACGAGCAGTACTTC | CASRRTGTYEQYF
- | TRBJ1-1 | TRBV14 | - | TGTGCCAGCAGCCAACAGGGGTCCACTGAAGCTTTCTTT | CASSQQGSTEAFF
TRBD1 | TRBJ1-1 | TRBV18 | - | TGTGCCAGCCAGGGGACAGGGGTAACTGAAGCTTTCTTT | CASQGTGVTEAFF
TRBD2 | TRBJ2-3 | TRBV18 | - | TGTGCCAGCTCACCTGTAGCGGGAGTTAGCACAGATACGCAGTATTTT | CASSPVAGVSTDTQYF
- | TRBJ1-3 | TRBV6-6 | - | TGTGCCAGCAGTAATACAGGGCACTCTGGAAACACCATATATTTT | CASSNTGHSGNTIYF
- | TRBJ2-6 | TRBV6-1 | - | TGTGCCAGCAGTGAAGGGGAGCATGGGGCCAACGTCCTGACTTTC | CASSEGEHGANVLTF
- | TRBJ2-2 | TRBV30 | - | TGTGCCTGGAGTGCGGGGACTCAGCTGTTTTTT | CAWSAGTQLFF
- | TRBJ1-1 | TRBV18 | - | TGTGCCAGCTCACCAGTAGGGTCCACTGAAGCTTTCTTT | CASSPVGSTEAFF
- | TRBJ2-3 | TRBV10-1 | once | TGCGCCAGCAGTGACACTGGGGGATTGCGAGATACGCAGTATTTT | CASSDTGGLRDTQYF
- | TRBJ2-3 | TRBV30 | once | TGTGCCTGGAGTGCCGGAGAAGGGGGGTACGATACGCAGTATTTT | CAWSAGEGGYDTQYF
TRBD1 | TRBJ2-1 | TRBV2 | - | TGTGCCAGCAGTGATTTTATAGGGACAGGGCCGTTCTTC | CASSDFIGTGPFF
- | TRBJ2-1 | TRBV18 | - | TGTGCCAGCTCCGTGCAGGGCTCCTACAATGAGCAGTTCTTC | CASSVQGSYNEQFF
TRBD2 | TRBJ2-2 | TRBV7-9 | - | TGTGCCAGCAGCCCGACTAGCGGCAACACCGGGGAGCTGTTTTTT | CASSPTSGNTGELFF
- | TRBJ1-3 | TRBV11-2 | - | TGTGCCAGCAGCTTAGCCCCCCTGGGGGCGAACTCTGGAAACACCATATATTTT | CASSLAPLGANSGNTIYF
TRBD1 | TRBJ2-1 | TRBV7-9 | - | TGTGCCAGCAGCTTAACCTCGACAGGGGACGAGCAGTTCTTC | CASSLTSTGDEQFF
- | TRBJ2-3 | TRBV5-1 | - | TGCGCCAGCAGCTTGGGGAGGGGGCAGGATACGCAGTATTTT | CASSLGRGQDTQYF
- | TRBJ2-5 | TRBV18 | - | TGTGCCAGCTCACTAGGCGGGGACAAAGAGACCCAGTACTTC | CASSLGGDKETQYF
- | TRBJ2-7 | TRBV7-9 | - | TGTGCCAGCAGCTTAGGGACACCCTACGAGCAGTACTTC | CASSLGTPYEQYF
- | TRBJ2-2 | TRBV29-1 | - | TGCAGCGTTCACGCCGGGACAACGAACACCGGGGAGCTGTTTTTT | CSVHAGTTNTGELFF
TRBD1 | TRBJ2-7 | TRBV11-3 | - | TGTGCCAGCAGCCAAGGACAGGGTAGCGAGCAGTACTTC | CASSQGQGSEQYF
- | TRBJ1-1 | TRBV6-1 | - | TGTGCCAGCAGTGACCCCGGGGCTAAAGAGGAAGCTTTCTTT | CASSDPGAKEEAFF
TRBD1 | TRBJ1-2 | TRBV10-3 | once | TGTGCCATCAGTCCCGAGAACCGACAGGGGCAAGGCTACACCTTC | CAISPENRQGQGYTF
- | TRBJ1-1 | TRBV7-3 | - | TGTGCCAGCAGCTTAACTGCGGGCCTTATGAACACTGAAGCTTTCTTT | CASSLTAGLMNTEAFF